Listed below are T cell receptor beta chains from one sample, sequenced in a study of CD8 T cells in Susac syndrome. TCRdb called the immunoSEQ multiplex PCR reads again in MiXCR, with one record for every CDR3 protein. The sample yields hundreds of thousands of distinct CDR3 sequences, about 88% seen once. Sample: CD8+ T cells from PBMCs. The receptors were gathered from a human donor with multiple sclerosis. Each CDR3 is given with its conserved first and last residue. A D gene is named only where the DNA matches it firmly. Some rows mark clone size as missing; the rest say once, few, many or name a class of expanded clone.

v_call: TRBV6-2/TRBV6-3
d_call: -
j_call: TRBJ2-7
clone_size: -
cdr3_aa: CASSRDLYEQYF
cdr3_nt: TGTGCCAGCAGTAGAGATCTCTACGAGCAGTACTTC

v_call: TRBV11-2
d_call: -
j_call: TRBJ2-1
clone_size: few
cdr3_aa: CASSPPSRDEQFF
cdr3_nt: TGTGCCAGCAGCCCCCCTTCGCGGGATGAGCAGTTCTTC

v_call: TRBV6-1
d_call: TRBD1
j_call: TRBJ2-5
clone_size: -
cdr3_aa: CASSEGAGQGWETQYF
cdr3_nt: TGTGCCAGCAGTGAAGGAGCGGGACAGGGGTGGGAGACCCAGTACTTC

v_call: TRBV28
d_call: TRBD1
j_call: TRBJ1-5
clone_size: once
cdr3_aa: CASSFLGYRDRDQPQHF
cdr3_nt: TGTGCCAGCAGTTTTTTGGGTTACCGGGACAGGGACCAGCCCCAGCATTTT

v_call: TRBV12-5
d_call: TRBD1
j_call: TRBJ1-2
clone_size: -
cdr3_aa: CASGLVKDRDPVGYTF
cdr3_nt: TGTGCTAGTGGTTTGGTAAAAGACAGGGACCCGGTTGGCTACACCTTC

v_call: TRBV12-3/TRBV12-4
d_call: -
j_call: TRBJ1-2
clone_size: -
cdr3_aa: CASSQGLMDGIYGYTF
cdr3_nt: TGTGCCAGCAGCCAAGGCCTGATGGACGGAATCTATGGCTACACCTTC

v_call: TRBV24-1
d_call: TRBD1
j_call: TRBJ2-1
clone_size: once
cdr3_aa: CATSHPGQGDEQFF
cdr3_nt: TGTGCCACCAGTCACCCAGGACAGGGAGATGAGCAGTTCTTC

v_call: TRBV2
d_call: -
j_call: TRBJ2-1
clone_size: once
cdr3_aa: CASSEALLGSSYNEQFF
cdr3_nt: TGTGCCAGCAGTGAAGCGCTTCTCGGGAGCTCCTACAATGAGCAGTTCTTC

v_call: TRBV7-3
d_call: -
j_call: TRBJ2-1
clone_size: -
cdr3_aa: CASSLGAGGGDWDEQFF
cdr3_nt: TGTGCCAGCAGCTTAGGCGCCGGGGGAGGAGATTGGGATGAGCAGTTCTTC

v_call: TRBV27
d_call: TRBD1
j_call: TRBJ2-7
clone_size: -
cdr3_aa: CASSLQDRGPSYEQYF
cdr3_nt: TGTGCCAGCAGTTTACAGGACAGGGGGCCTTCCTACGAGCAGTACTTC

v_call: TRBV28
d_call: -
j_call: TRBJ1-5
clone_size: -
cdr3_aa: CASSEDAKAQPQHF
cdr3_nt: TGTGCCAGCAGCGAGGACGCCAAAGCGCAGCCCCAGCATTTT

v_call: TRBV7-9
d_call: TRBD1
j_call: TRBJ2-1
clone_size: -
cdr3_aa: CASSLFPDRGNEQFF
cdr3_nt: TGTGCCAGCAGCTTATTCCCGGACAGGGGGAATGAGCAGTTCTTC

v_call: TRBV10-3
d_call: -
j_call: TRBJ2-7
clone_size: -
cdr3_aa: CATGAYYEQYF
cdr3_nt: TGTGCCACCGGAGCCTACTACGAGCAGTACTTC

v_call: TRBV25-1
d_call: -
j_call: TRBJ2-7
clone_size: -
cdr3_aa: CASSAQGWEQYF
cdr3_nt: TGTGCCAGCAGTGCCCAGGGGTGGGAGCAGTACTTC

v_call: TRBV30
d_call: TRBD1
j_call: TRBJ2-7
clone_size: -
cdr3_aa: CAWSWGQGPLEQYF
cdr3_nt: TGTGCCTGGAGTTGGGGACAGGGGCCCCTTGAGCAGTACTTC

v_call: TRBV27
d_call: -
j_call: TRBJ2-7
clone_size: -
cdr3_aa: CASSPQGYEQYF
cdr3_nt: TGTGCCAGCAGTCCTCAGGGGTACGAGCAGTACTTC

v_call: TRBV2
d_call: -
j_call: TRBJ1-2
clone_size: -
cdr3_aa: CASSAGPSGYTF
cdr3_nt: TGTGCCAGCAGTGCAGGGCCCTCGGGCTACACCTTC

v_call: TRBV20-1
d_call: TRBD2
j_call: TRBJ2-1
clone_size: -
cdr3_aa: CSASYPYGGAHNEQFF
cdr3_nt: TGCAGTGCTTCCTATCCATACGGGGGGGCCCACAATGAGCAGTTCTTC

v_call: TRBV29-1
d_call: -
j_call: TRBJ2-5
clone_size: -
cdr3_aa: CSVETGWRLGTQYF
cdr3_nt: TGCAGCGTTGAAACGGGGTGGCGGCTCGGGACCCAGTACTTC

v_call: TRBV7-6
d_call: TRBD1
j_call: TRBJ2-7
clone_size: few
cdr3_aa: CASSHGQGSYEQYF
cdr3_nt: TGTGCCAGCAGCCATGGACAGGGCTCCTACGAGCAGTACTTC

v_call: TRBV4-2
d_call: -
j_call: TRBJ2-7
clone_size: -
cdr3_aa: CASSQEGGDEQYF
cdr3_nt: TGTGCCAGCAGCCAAGAAGGGGGGGACGAGCAGTACTTC

v_call: TRBV3-1
d_call: -
j_call: TRBJ2-7
clone_size: -
cdr3_aa: CASSQDFYEQYF
cdr3_nt: TGTGCCAGCAGCCAAGATTTCTACGAGCAGTACTTC

v_call: TRBV28
d_call: TRBD1
j_call: TRBJ2-1
clone_size: -
cdr3_aa: CASSPLGTVGSNEQFF
cdr3_nt: TGTGCCAGCAGTCCCTTGGGGACAGTAGGGAGCAATGAGCAGTTCTTC

v_call: TRBV25-1
d_call: TRBD1
j_call: TRBJ1-2
clone_size: -
cdr3_aa: CASSGQGADYGYTF
cdr3_nt: TGTGCCAGCAGTGGACAGGGGGCGGACTATGGCTACACCTTC

v_call: TRBV9
d_call: -
j_call: TRBJ2-7
clone_size: -
cdr3_aa: CASSASTDYEQYF
cdr3_nt: TGTGCCAGCAGCGCAAGCACAGACTACGAGCAGTACTTC

v_call: TRBV28
d_call: TRBD2
j_call: TRBJ2-2
clone_size: -
cdr3_aa: CASNPGGGVGTGELFF
cdr3_nt: TGTGCCAGCAACCCCGGTGGGGGGGTAGGCACCGGGGAGCTGTTTTTT

v_call: TRBV6-2/TRBV6-3
d_call: -
j_call: TRBJ1-1
clone_size: -
cdr3_aa: CASSSTGGSLNTEAFF
cdr3_nt: TGTGCCAGCAGCAGCACCGGGGGGAGTTTGAACACTGAAGCTTTCTTT

v_call: TRBV4-1
d_call: -
j_call: TRBJ2-1
clone_size: -
cdr3_aa: CASSQAELEQFF
cdr3_nt: TGCGCCAGCAGCCAAGCCGAGCTTGAGCAGTTCTTC

v_call: TRBV4-1
d_call: -
j_call: TRBJ2-5
clone_size: -
cdr3_aa: CASSKSLGGPDAETQYF
cdr3_nt: TGCGCCAGCAGCAAGTCCCTAGGGGGGCCGGACGCAGAGACCCAGTACTTC

v_call: TRBV28
d_call: TRBD2
j_call: TRBJ2-1
clone_size: -
cdr3_aa: CASSFPITGGSYNEQFF
cdr3_nt: TGTGCCAGCAGTTTCCCAATAACGGGAGGGTCCTACAATGAGCAGTTCTTC

v_call: TRBV5-1
d_call: TRBD2
j_call: TRBJ2-1
clone_size: -
cdr3_aa: CASSWGLAGGFQDNEQFF
cdr3_nt: TGCGCCAGCAGCTGGGGACTAGCGGGAGGTTTTCAGGACAATGAGCAGTTCTTC

v_call: TRBV29-1
d_call: -
j_call: TRBJ2-5
clone_size: -
cdr3_aa: CSASTVRETQYF
cdr3_nt: TGCAGCGCCTCGACAGTCCGGGAGACCCAGTACTTC

v_call: TRBV30
d_call: -
j_call: TRBJ2-7
clone_size: -
cdr3_aa: CAWSVKGTGYYF
cdr3_nt: TGTGCCTGGAGTGTAAAAGGCACAGGCTATTACTTC

v_call: TRBV13
d_call: -
j_call: TRBJ2-3
clone_size: -
cdr3_aa: CASGQDTQYF
cdr3_nt: TGTGCCAGCGGTCAAGATACGCAGTATTTT

v_call: TRBV29-1
d_call: -
j_call: TRBJ2-5
clone_size: -
cdr3_aa: CSVDGAGIGETQYF
cdr3_nt: TGCAGCGTTGACGGAGCAGGGATAGGAGAGACCCAGTACTTC

v_call: TRBV5-4
d_call: -
j_call: TRBJ2-4
clone_size: -
cdr3_aa: CASSRTRGDIQYF
cdr3_nt: TGTGCCAGCAGCCGCACCAGGGGAGACATTCAGTACTTC

v_call: TRBV19
d_call: -
j_call: TRBJ2-7
clone_size: -
cdr3_aa: CASSQGWYEQYF
cdr3_nt: TGTGCCAGCTCCCAGGGATGGTACGAGCAGTACTTC

v_call: TRBV6-2/TRBV6-3
d_call: -
j_call: TRBJ2-1
clone_size: -
cdr3_aa: CASTREGISNDEQFF
cdr3_nt: TGTGCCAGCACCCGAGAGGGGATCTCTAACGATGAGCAGTTCTTC

v_call: TRBV15
d_call: TRBD2
j_call: TRBJ2-7
clone_size: -
cdr3_aa: CATSRVLAGEQYF
cdr3_nt: TGTGCCACCAGCAGAGTGCTAGCGGGGGAGCAGTACTTC

v_call: TRBV20-1
d_call: -
j_call: TRBJ2-1
clone_size: -
cdr3_aa: CSARDPLRATYNEQFF
cdr3_nt: TGCAGTGCTAGAGATCCCCTCAGGGCTACTTACAATGAGCAGTTCTTC

v_call: TRBV28
d_call: -
j_call: TRBJ2-2
clone_size: -
cdr3_aa: CASSLRRRENTGELFF
cdr3_nt: TGTGCCAGCAGTTTACGGAGGAGGGAGAACACCGGGGAGCTGTTTTTT